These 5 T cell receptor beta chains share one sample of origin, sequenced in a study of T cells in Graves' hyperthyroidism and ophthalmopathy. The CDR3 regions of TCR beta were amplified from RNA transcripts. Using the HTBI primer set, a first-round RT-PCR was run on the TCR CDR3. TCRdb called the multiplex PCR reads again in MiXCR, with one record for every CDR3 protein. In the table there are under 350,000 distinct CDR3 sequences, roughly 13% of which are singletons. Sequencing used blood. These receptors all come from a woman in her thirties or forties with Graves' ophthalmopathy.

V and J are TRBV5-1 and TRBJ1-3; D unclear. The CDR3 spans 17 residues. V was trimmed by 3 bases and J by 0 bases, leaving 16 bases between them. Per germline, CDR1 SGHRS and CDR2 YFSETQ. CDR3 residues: CASSSDWQSFSGNTIYF. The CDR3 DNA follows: TGCGCCAGCAGCTCTGATTGGCAGTCCTTCTCTGGAAACACCATATATTTT.

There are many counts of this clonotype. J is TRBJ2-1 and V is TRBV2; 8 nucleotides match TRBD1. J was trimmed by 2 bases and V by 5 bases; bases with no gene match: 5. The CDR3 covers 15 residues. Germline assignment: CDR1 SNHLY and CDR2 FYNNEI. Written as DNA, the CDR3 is TGTGCCAGCAGTCTCCAGGACAGGGCCTACAATGAGCAGTTCTTC. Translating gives CASSLQDRAYNEQFF.

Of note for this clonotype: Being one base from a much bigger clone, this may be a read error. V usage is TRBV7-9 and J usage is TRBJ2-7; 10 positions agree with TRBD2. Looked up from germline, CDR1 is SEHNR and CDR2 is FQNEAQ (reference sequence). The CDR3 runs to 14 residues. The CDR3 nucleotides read TGTGCCAGCTCTGGAGCGGGAGGGTCCTACGCGCAGTACTTC. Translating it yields CASSGAGGSYAQYF.

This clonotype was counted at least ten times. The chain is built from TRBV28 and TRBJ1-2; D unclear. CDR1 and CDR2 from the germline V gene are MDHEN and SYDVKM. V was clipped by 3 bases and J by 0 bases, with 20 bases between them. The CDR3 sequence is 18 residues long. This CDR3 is CASSFGKQEWRTNYGYTF. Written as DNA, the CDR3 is TGTGCCAGCAGTTTCGGCAAGCAAGAATGGCGGACTAACTATGGCTACACCTTC.

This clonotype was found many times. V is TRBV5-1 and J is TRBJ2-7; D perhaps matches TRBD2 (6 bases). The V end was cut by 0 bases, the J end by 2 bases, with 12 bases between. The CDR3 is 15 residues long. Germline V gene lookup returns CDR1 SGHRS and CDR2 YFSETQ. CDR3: CASSLAGGSTYEQYF. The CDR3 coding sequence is TGCGCCAGCAGCTTGGCCGGGGGTTCCACCTACGAGCAGTACTTC.